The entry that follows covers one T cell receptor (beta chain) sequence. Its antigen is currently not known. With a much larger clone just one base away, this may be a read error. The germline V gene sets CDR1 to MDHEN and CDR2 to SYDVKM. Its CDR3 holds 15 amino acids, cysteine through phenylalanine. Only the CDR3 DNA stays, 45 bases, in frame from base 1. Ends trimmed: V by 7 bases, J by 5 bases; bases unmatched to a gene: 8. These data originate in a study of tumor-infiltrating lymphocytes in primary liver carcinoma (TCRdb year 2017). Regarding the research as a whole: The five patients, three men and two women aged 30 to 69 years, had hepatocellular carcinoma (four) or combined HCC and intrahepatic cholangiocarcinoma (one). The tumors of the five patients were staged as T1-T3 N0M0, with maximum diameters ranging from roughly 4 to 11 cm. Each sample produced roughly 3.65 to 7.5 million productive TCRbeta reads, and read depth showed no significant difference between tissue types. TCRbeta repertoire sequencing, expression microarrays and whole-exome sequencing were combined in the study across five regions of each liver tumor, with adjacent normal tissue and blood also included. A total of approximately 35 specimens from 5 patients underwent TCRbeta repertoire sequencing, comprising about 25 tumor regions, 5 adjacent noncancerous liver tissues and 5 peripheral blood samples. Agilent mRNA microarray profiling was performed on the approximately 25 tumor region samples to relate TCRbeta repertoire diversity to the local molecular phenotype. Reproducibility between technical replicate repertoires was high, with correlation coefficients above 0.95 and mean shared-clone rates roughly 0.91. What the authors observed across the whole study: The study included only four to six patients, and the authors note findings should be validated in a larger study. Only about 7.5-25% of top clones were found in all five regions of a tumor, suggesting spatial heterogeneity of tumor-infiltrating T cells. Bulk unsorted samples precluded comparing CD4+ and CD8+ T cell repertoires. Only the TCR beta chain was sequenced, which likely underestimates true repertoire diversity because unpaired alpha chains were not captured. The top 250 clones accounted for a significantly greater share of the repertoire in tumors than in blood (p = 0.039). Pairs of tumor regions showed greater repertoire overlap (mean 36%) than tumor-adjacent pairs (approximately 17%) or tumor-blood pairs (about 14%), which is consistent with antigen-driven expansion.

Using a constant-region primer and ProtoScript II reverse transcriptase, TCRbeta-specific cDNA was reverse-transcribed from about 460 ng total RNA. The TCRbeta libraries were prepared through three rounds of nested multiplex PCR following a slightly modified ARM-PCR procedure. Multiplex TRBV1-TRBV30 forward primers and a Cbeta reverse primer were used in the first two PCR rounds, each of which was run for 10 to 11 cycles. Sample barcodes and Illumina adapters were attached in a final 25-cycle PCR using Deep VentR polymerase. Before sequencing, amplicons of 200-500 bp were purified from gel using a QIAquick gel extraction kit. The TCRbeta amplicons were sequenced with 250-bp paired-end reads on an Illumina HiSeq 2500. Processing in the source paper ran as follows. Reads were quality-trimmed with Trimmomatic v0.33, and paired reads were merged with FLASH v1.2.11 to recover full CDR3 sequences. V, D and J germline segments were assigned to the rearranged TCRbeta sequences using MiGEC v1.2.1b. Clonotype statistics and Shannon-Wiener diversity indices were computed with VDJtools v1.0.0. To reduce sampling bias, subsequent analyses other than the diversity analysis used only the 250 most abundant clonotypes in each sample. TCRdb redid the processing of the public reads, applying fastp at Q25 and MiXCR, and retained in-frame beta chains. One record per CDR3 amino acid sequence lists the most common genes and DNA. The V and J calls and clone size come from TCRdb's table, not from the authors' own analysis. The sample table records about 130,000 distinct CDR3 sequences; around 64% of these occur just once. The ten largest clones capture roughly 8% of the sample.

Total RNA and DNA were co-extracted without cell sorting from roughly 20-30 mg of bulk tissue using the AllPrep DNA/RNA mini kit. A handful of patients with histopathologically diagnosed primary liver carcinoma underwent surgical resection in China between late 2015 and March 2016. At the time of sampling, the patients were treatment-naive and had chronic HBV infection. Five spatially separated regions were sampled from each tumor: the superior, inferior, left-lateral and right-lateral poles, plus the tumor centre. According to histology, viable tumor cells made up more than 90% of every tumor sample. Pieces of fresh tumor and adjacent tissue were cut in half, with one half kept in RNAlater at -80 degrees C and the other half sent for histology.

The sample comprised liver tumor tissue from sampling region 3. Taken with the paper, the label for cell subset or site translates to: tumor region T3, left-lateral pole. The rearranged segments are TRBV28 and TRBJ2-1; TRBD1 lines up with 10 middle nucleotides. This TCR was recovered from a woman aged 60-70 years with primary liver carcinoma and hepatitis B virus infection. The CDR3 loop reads CASMQTGGAHNEQFF. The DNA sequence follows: TGTGCCAGCATGCAGACAGGGGGCGCCCACAATGAGCAGTTCTTC.